Each of the 13 T cell receptor beta chains below was sequenced from the same sample in a study of Ad26.COV2.S vaccination and SARS-CoV-2 variants. Clones were sequenced by immunoSEQ multiplex PCR, and TCRdb holds only the in-frame ones, with some missing. In the table there are around 350,000 clones, 70% to 90% of which are singletons. Documented treatment: roughly 18 received Ad26.COV2.S at low or high dose, single or two shots; a few received placebo; per-sample allocation not given. Sampling occurred on day 63 after the first vaccine or placebo injection. This specimen consisted of peripheral blood, obtained in a trial of Ad26.COV2.S vaccine versus placebo. The receptor set was obtained from a person between 18 and 65 years old who received the Ad26.COV2.S COVID-19 vaccine or a placebo.

V and J are TRBV7-8 and TRBJ2-7, with a weak D call TRBD2 (5 bases). Germline lookup yields CDR1 SGHVS and CDR2 FQNEAQ. V lost 5 bases and J lost 5, with 16 bases in between. The CDR3 has 14 amino acids. The CDR3: CASSILEWADEQYF. The CDR3 coding sequence is TGTGCCAGCAGCATACTAGAATGGGCCGACGAGCAGTACTTC.

This clone was seen ten or more times. This rearrangement joins TRBV5-5 to TRBJ1-5; 9 nucleotides line up with TRBD1. CDR1 is SGHKS, CDR2 YYEKEE, per germline (reference sequence). The CDR3 contains 15 residues. Unmatched junction bases numbered 6, after V lost 4 bases and J lost 4 bases. This chain's CDR3 is CASSPGDRENQPQHF. The CDR3 nucleotides read TGTGCCAGCAGCCCTGGGGACAGGGAAAATCAGCCCCAGCATTTT.

The rearrangement uses TRBV15 and TRBJ1-3; D remains ambiguous. The CDR3 extends over 16 amino acids. Deletions cut 0 bases from V and 0 bases from J, with 9 bases between. Germline V gives CDR1 LNHNV, CDR2 YYDKDF (reference sequence). Here the CDR3 DNA reads TGTGCCACCAGCAGAGATCTCGGAGGCTCTGGAAACACCATATATTTT. Protein product: CATSRDLGGSGNTIYF.

The rearrangement uses TRBV18 and TRBJ2-2; D possibly corresponds to TRBD1 (6 bases). V shed 1 base and J shed 2 bases, with 14 bases lying between them. Germline V lookup: CDR1 KGHSH, CDR2 LQKENI. The CDR3 loop spans 17 amino acids. The CDR3 nucleotides read TGTGCCAGCTCACCACAGAGACAGGAACTTAACACCGGGGAGCTGTTTTTT. This sequence encodes CASSPQRQELNTGELFF.

J is TRBJ2-5 and V is TRBV24-1; 11 bases fit TRBD2. Unmatched junction bases numbered 4, after V lost 4 bases and J lost 4 bases. The CDR3 sequence is 15 residues long. Germline lookup yields CDR1 KGHDR and CDR2 SFDVKD. The CDR3 spells CATSDSGTSGETQYF. CDR3 DNA sequence: TGTGCCACCAGTGACTCCGGGACTAGCGGAGAGACCCAGTACTTC.

The CDR3 DNA is TGTGCCACCAGTGACAGATTTCCCCACACGGACAGGGTTCGTGAAAAACTGTTTTTT. This sequence encodes CATSDRFPHTDRVREKLFF. V and J are TRBV24-1 and TRBJ1-4; 8 nucleotides agree with TRBD1. V dropped 4 bases and J dropped 7; count of bases not matched to a gene: 19. The CDR3 covers 19 residues. The germline V gene has CDR1 KGHDR and CDR2 SFDVKD.

This clone was counted at least ten times. The chain joins TRBV12-3 or TRBV12-4 to TRBJ1-5; tentatively, D is TRBD1 (6 bases). The V gene lost 6 bases and the J gene lost 3 bases, with 9 bases spanning the gap. The CDR3 runs 13 residues. CDR3 sequence: CASRQGFNQPQHF. CDR3 nucleotides: TGTGCCAGCAGACAGGGATTCAATCAGCCCCAGCATTTT.

V usage is TRBV11-2 and J usage is TRBJ2-3; 13 nucleotides match TRBD2. The CDR3 covers 15 residues. Germline CDR1 reads SGHAT; CDR2 reads FQNNGV. V shed 4 bases, J shed 6 bases, and the junction held 4 bases outside the gene matches. The CDR3: CASSSGLAGSDTQYF. The CDR3, as DNA: TGTGCCAGCAGCTCGGGACTAGCGGGGTCGGATACGCAGTATTTT.

This clone has more than one count but fewer than ten. This rearrangement joins TRBV6-5 to TRBJ1-6, with a possible D match to TRBD1 (5 bases). Germline CDR1 is MNHEY and CDR2 is SVGAGI. CDR3 length: 13 residues. V was pared by 8 bases and J by 4 bases, with 9 bases between. The CDR3 DNA is TGTGCCAGCCGCAGGGAATATAATTCACCCCTCCACTTT. Amino acid sequence: CASRREYNSPLHF.

The chain carries TRBV9 and TRBJ2-7; possibly TRBD2 for D (7 bases). The CDR3 has 14 residues. Germline V gene sequence: CDR1 SGDLS, CDR2 YYNGEE. The V and J ends lost 0 bases and 3 bases respectively, with 10 bases between them. CDR3 amino acids: CASSVEGGGYEQYF. The CDR3 DNA is TGTGCCAGCAGCGTAGAGGGAGGGGGCTACGAGCAGTACTTC.

V is TRBV28 and J is TRBJ1-1; 9 positions agree with TRBD1. The length of the CDR3 is 15 residues. Germline loops: CDR1 MDHEN, CDR2 SYDVKM. J lost 4 bases, V lost 7 bases, and 10 bases had no gene match. The CDR3 DNA is TGTGCCAGCATCTCCGGGACAGGGAGGGGCACTGAAGCTTTCTTT. This codes for CASISGTGRGTEAFF.

Comments on this clone: Mismatch with germline at one junction end may stem from a read error. This sequence joins TRBV10-2 and TRBJ2-3; D gene unclear. This CDR3 spans 12 amino acids. Germline values: CDR1 WSHSY, CDR2 SAAADI. The CDR3 spells CDSSPGANTQYF. CDR3 sequence (DNA): TGCGACAGCAGCCCCGGAGCAAATACGCAGTATTTT.

The gene calls are TRBV3-1 (or the pseudogene TRBV3-2) and TRBJ2-3; 7 nucleotides line up with TRBD2. This CDR3 is 15 amino acids long. Germline assignment: CDR1 LGHDT and CDR2 YNNKEL (reference sequence). V was pared by 1 base and J by 5 bases, with 6 bases of the junction left unmatched. CDR3 sequence: CASSQATSEGDTQYF. The DNA for the CDR3 is TGTGCCAGCAGCCAAGCCACTAGCGAGGGAGATACGCAGTATTTT.